These T cell receptor beta chains were read from a single sample in a study of blood T cell repertoires in COVID-19. Here immunoSEQ multiplex PCR was the method, and the copy in TCRdb shows in-frame clones only, minus some. The sample includes over 300,000 clones, approximately 85% of them seen just once. Sequencing was performed on peripheral blood. The receptor source for this set is a human donor in a cohort sampled during active COVID-19. CDR3s include the opening cysteine and the closing phenylalanine or tryptophan. A D gene is named only where the DNA matches it firmly. Not every row has a clone size; where given, it reads once, few, many or a size class.

v_gene	d_gene	j_gene	abundance	CDR3nt	CDR3aa
TRBV9	-	TRBJ2-1	-	TGTGCCAGCAGCGTAGTAGGTAGCCCCTACAATGAGCAGTTCTTC	CASSVVGSPYNEQFF
TRBV7-9	TRBD2	TRBJ2-3	-	TGTGCCAGCAGCTACCTAGCGGGGCGCACAGATACGCAGTATTTT	CASSYLAGRTDTQYF
TRBV3-1/TRBV3-2	-	TRBJ2-2	-	TGTGCCAGCAGCCAACTATCAGGTCTCACCGGGGAGCTGTTTTTT	CASSQLSGLTGELFF
TRBV6-5	-	TRBJ1-1	-	TGTGCCAGCAGGGACAGAAGTATGAACACTGAAGCTTTCTTT	CASRDRSMNTEAFF
TRBV2	TRBD1	TRBJ2-4	-	TGTGCCAGCTGGGATGGACAGGGGTCAAACATTCAGTACTTC	CASWDGQGSNIQYF
TRBV24-1	-	TRBJ1-1	once	TGTGCCACCAGTGATTCAGGGTGGACTGAAGCTTTCTTT	CATSDSGWTEAFF
TRBV4-1	TRBD2	TRBJ2-7	-	TGCGCCAGCAGCCAAGAAGTGACTAGCGGGGAAGGCGAGCAGTACTTC	CASSQEVTSGEGEQYF
TRBV29-1	-	TRBJ1-1	-	TGCAGCGTCGTAATGGGCATGAACACTGAAGCTTTCTTT	CSVVMGMNTEAFF
TRBV6-6	-	TRBJ1-2	-	TGTGCCAGCAGTTACGGGACACCCTCTAACTATGGCTACACCTTC	CASSYGTPSNYGYTF
TRBV2	-	TRBJ2-5	few	TGTGCCAGCAGTGACATTCAAGAGACCCAGTACTTC	CASSDIQETQYF
TRBV18	-	TRBJ2-7	-	TGTGCCAGCTCATACCTAGAGAGGTCCTACGAGCAGTACTTC	CASSYLERSYEQYF
TRBV7-3	-	TRBJ1-1	-	TGTGCCAGCAGCCGACTGGAGAACACTGAAGCTTTCTTT	CASSRLENTEAFF
TRBV5-1	-	TRBJ1-2	-	TGCGCCAGCAGCTTGGATGAGAACCTCTATGGCTACACCTTC	CASSLDENLYGYTF
TRBV6-5	-	TRBJ1-4	few	TGTGCCAGCAGAAGCCGGAGTGCTAATGAAAAACTGTTTTTT	CASRSRSANEKLFF
TRBV10-3	-	TRBJ1-1	-	TGTGCCCGATCGGAGGGGTTGAACACTGAAGCTTTCTTT	CARSEGLNTEAFF
TRBV18	-	TRBJ2-4	-	TGTGCCAGCTCACCAAAGCTAACCCCGGGGAGAAACATTCAGTACTTC	CASSPKLTPGRNIQYF
TRBV5-6	-	TRBJ1-6	-	TGTGCCAGCAGCTTGGAAATCGTGGAGGCACCCCTCCACTTT	CASSLEIVEAPLHF
TRBV6-5	TRBD1	TRBJ2-1	-	TGTGCCAGCAGAAGACAGGGGGGGTTTGAGCAGTTCTTC	CASRRQGGFEQFF
TRBV6-5	-	TRBJ1-5	-	TGTGCCAGCAGCACGACAGGTAGTCAGCCCCAGCATTTT	CASSTTGSQPQHF
TRBV11-2	TRBD1	TRBJ2-2	-	TGTGCCAGCAGCCGATGGCCGGGACAGGGAGTATCTGGGGAGCTGTTTTTT	CASSRWPGQGVSGELFF
TRBV5-1	-	TRBJ1-4	-	TGCGCCAGCACCACAGGATCAACTAATGAAAAACTGTTTTTT	CASTTGSTNEKLFF
TRBV3-1/TRBV3-2	-	TRBJ1-1	-	TGTGCCAGCAGACGGACAGCCAAGAACACTGAAGCTTTCTTT	CASRRTAKNTEAFF
TRBV5-6	-	TRBJ1-5	few	TGTGCCAGCAGCATTCGGAGCCATAATCAGCCCCAGCATTTT	CASSIRSHNQPQHF
TRBV6-5	TRBD1	TRBJ2-7	-	TGTGCCAGCGGGACAGGGGCGACCTACGAGCAGTACTTC	CASGTGATYEQYF
TRBV29-1	-	TRBJ1-5	-	TGCAGCGTTGGGGGCGAGGCAGATCAGCCCCAGCATTTT	CSVGGEADQPQHF
TRBV24-1	-	TRBJ1-2	-	TGTGCCACCAGTGACCCACAGGACAGCCCCTATGGCTACACCTTC	CATSDPQDSPYGYTF
TRBV27	-	TRBJ1-2	-	TGTGCCAGCAGTCCAACAGGGTTTGGCTACACCTTC	CASSPTGFGYTF
TRBV4-1	-	TRBJ1-2	-	TGCGCCAGCAGCCAAGTCGGCGGGTATTGGTATGGCTACACCTTC	CASSQVGGYWYGYTF
TRBV29-1	-	TRBJ1-1	-	TGCAGCGGTTCCGGGACGGGGACTATTGAAGCTTTCTTT	CSGSGTGTIEAFF
TRBV6-5	TRBD1	TRBJ1-5	once	TGTGCCAGCAGTTCAGGGGGCGCGAGTCAGCCCCAGCATTTT	CASSSGGASQPQHF
TRBV7-2	-	TRBJ2-1	-	TGTGCCAGCAGCAAGCAACAGGGTAAGATGTACAATGAGCAGTTCTTC	CASSKQQGKMYNEQFF
TRBV7-3	-	TRBJ1-1	once	TGTGCCAGCAGCCCAACCAGCAGGGATCTGGGCACTGAAGCTTTCTTT	CASSPTSRDLGTEAFF
TRBV7-9	TRBD1	TRBJ2-7	-	TGTGCCAGCAGGCCGAAGATAACCGACAGGGTGGGGGAGCAGTACTTC	CASRPKITDRVGEQYF
TRBV20-1	-	TRBJ1-2	-	TGCAGTGCGAATGTTGAGGGTGGCTACACCTTC	CSANVEGGYTF
TRBV30	-	TRBJ2-2	once	TGTGCCTGGAGTGTAGATACGGCCGGGGAGCTGTTTTTT	CAWSVDTAGELFF
TRBV10-3	-	TRBJ2-2	-	TGTGCCATCAGTTCCGATAAGACAGACACCGGGGAGCTGTTTTTT	CAISSDKTDTGELFF
TRBV5-1	TRBD1	TRBJ1-3	-	TGCGCCAGCAGCGGGGACAGGGCTGGAAACACCATATATTTT	CASSGDRAGNTIYF
TRBV9	TRBD2	TRBJ2-3	-	TGTGCCAGCAGCGTAGTCCCGGGGGGGCCAGCAGATACGCAGTATTTT	CASSVVPGGPADTQYF
TRBV14	-	TRBJ2-3	few	TGTGCCAGCAGCCAAGAACTTGTAGATACGCAGTATTTT	CASSQELVDTQYF
TRBV5-1	-	TRBJ2-7	-	TGCGCCAGCAGCCGCCATCAGGGGAACGAGCAGTACTTC	CASSRHQGNEQYF
TRBV9	TRBD2	TRBJ2-3	once	TGTGCCAGCAGCTCCCTAGCGGGGAATTCAGATACGCAGTATTTT	CASSSLAGNSDTQYF
TRBV5-1	-	TRBJ1-2	-	TGCGCCAGCAGCTTGGTGGGGGGAAATGGCTACACCTTC	CASSLVGGNGYTF
TRBV12-3/TRBV12-4	-	TRBJ1-2	-	TGTGCCAGCAGTCGGGAGTCCAACTATGGCTACACCTTC	CASSRESNYGYTF
TRBV19	-	TRBJ1-5	-	TGTGCCAGTGCCGCGGGCGGGGGCAATCAGCCCCAGCATTTT	CASAAGGGNQPQHF
TRBV5-1	-	TRBJ2-1	-	TGCGCCAGCAGCACCCCCTGGGGGCAAGAGCAGTTCTTC	CASSTPWGQEQFF
TRBV10-3	-	TRBJ2-7	-	TGTGCCACCCGAGACTCCGGGAGCTCCTACGAGCAGTACTTC	CATRDSGSSYEQYF
TRBV18	-	TRBJ1-2	-	TGTGCCAGCTCGATGATGGGGCTCGGCTACACCTTC	CASSMMGLGYTF
TRBV6-1	-	TRBJ2-3	-	TGTGCCAGCAGTGACGAGGTTTCAGATACGCAGTATTTT	CASSDEVSDTQYF
TRBV18	TRBD1	TRBJ1-1	-	TGTGCCAGCTCACGCTCGACAGGGCAGGCGAACACTGAAGCTTTCTTT	CASSRSTGQANTEAFF
TRBV13	TRBD1	TRBJ1-6	-	TGTGCCAGCAGCTTTCGGGACAGTAATTCACCCCTCCACTTT	CASSFRDSNSPLHF
TRBV24-1	TRBD1	TRBJ2-3	-	TGTGCCACCAGTGAGTCGACAGGGTGGGCAGATACGCAGTATTTT	CATSESTGWADTQYF
TRBV29-1	-	TRBJ1-3	-	TGCAGCGTTGCGGAGACCGGAGGCACCATATATTTT	CSVAETGGTIYF
TRBV27	-	TRBJ1-2	-	TGTGCCAGCAGTTTAACAGGGACCGACTATGGCTACACCTTC	CASSLTGTDYGYTF
TRBV6-5	-	TRBJ2-7	once	TGTGCCAGCAGTCCCGGGGCAGGGGATTTGGACTTC	CASSPGAGDLDF
TRBV7-2	-	TRBJ1-2	-	TGTGCCAGCAGCTACCCGGGACTGATCAACTATGGCTACACCTTC	CASSYPGLINYGYTF
TRBV7-2	TRBD2	TRBJ2-5	-	TGTGCCAGCAGCCGGCGGGCTAGCGGACCTCAAGAGACCCAGTACTTC	CASSRRASGPQETQYF
TRBV6-4	-	TRBJ1-2	once	TGTGCCAGCAGTGAAAGTTCGAGTAGTGTGAACAACTATGGCTACACCTTC	CASSESSSSVNNYGYTF
TRBV9	-	TRBJ1-2	-	TGTGCCAGCAGCGCCCCAGACACCTATGGCTACACCTTC	CASSAPDTYGYTF